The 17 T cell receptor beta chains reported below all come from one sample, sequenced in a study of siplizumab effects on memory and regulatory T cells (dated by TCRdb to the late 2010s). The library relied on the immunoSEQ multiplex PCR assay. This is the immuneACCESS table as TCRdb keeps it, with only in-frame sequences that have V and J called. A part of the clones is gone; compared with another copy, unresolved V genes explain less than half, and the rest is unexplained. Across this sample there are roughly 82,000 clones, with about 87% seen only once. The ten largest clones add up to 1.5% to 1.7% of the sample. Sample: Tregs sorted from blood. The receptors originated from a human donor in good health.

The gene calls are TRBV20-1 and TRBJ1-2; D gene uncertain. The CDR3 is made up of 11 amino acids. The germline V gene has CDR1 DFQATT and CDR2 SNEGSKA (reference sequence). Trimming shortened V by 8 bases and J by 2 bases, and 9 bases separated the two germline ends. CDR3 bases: TGCAGTTCCGGGTACAACTATGGCTACACCTTC. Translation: CSSGYNYGYTF.

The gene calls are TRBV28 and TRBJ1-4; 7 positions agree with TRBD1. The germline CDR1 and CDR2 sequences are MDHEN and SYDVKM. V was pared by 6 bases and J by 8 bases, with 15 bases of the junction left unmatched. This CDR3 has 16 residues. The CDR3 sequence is CASSPARQGRGEKLFF. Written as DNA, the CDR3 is TGTGCCAGCAGCCCCGCCAGACAGGGTAGAGGAGAAAAACTGTTTTTT.

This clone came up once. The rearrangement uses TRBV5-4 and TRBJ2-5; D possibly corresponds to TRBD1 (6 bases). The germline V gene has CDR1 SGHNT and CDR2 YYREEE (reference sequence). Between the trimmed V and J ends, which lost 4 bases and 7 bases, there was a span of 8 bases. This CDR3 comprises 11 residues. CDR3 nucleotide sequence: TGTGCCAGCAGCCAGACAGGGACCCAGTACTTC. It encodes CASSQTGTQYF. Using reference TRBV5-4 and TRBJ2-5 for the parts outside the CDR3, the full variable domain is ETGVTQSPTHLIKTRGQQVTLRCSSQSGHNTVSWYQQALGQGPQFIFQYYREEENGRGNFPPRFSGLQFPNYSSELNVNALELDDSALYLCASSQTGTQYFGPGTRLLVL.

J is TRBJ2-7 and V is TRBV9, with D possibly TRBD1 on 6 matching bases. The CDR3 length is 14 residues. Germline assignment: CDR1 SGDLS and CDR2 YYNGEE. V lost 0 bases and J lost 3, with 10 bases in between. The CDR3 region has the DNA TGTGCCAGCAGCGTAGCCCCCAGGGGCTACGAGCAGTACTTC. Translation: CASSVAPRGYEQYF.

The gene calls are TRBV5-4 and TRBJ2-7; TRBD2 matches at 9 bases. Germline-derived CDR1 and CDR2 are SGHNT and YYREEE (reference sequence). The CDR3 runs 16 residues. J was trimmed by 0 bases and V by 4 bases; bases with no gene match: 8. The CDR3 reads CASSQLGGLASYEQYF. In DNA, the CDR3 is TGTGCCAGCAGCCAGCTTGGGGGACTAGCCTCCTACGAGCAGTACTTC.

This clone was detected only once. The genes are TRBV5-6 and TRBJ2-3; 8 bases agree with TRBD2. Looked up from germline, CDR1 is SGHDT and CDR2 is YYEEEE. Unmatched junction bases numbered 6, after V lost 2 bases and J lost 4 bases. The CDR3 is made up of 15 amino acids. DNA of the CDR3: TGTGCCAGCAGCTTTGGGGGACTAGTCGCAGATACGCAGTATTTT. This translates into CASSFGGLVADTQYF.

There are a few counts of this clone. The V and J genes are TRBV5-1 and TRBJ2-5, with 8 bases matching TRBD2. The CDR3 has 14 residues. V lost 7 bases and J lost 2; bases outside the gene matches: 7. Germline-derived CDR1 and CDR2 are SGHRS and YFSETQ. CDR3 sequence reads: CASSPGGRQETQYF. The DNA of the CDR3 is TGCGCCAGCTCCCCGGGGGGGCGACAAGAGACCCAGTACTTC.

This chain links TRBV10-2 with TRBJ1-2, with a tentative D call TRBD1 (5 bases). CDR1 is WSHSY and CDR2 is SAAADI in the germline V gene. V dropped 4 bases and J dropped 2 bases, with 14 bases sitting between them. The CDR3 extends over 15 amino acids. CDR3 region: CASSGGPGYNYGYTF. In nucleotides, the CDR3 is TGCGCCAGCAGTGGGGGACCGGGATACAACTATGGCTACACCTTC.

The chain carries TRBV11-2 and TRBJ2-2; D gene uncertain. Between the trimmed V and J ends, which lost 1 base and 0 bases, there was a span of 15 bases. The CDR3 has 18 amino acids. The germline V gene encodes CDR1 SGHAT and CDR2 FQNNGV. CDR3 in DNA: TGTGCCAGCAGCTTAGTTTCAAGAGTGAGAACGAACACCGGGGAGCTGTTTTTT. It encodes CASSLVSRVRTNTGELFF. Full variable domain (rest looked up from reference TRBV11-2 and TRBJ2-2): EAGVAQSPRYKIIEKRQSVAFWCNPISGHATLYWYQQILGQGPKLLIQFQNNGVVDDSQLPKDRFSAERLKGVDSTLKIQPAKLEDSAVYLCASSLVSRVRTNTGELFFGEGSRLTVL.

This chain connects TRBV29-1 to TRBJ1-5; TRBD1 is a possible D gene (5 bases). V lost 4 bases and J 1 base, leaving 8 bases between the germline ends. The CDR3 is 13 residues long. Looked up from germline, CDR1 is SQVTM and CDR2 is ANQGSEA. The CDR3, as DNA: TGCAGCGTTGCAGGGTCAAGCAATCAGCCCCAGCATTTT. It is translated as CSVAGSSNQPQHF.

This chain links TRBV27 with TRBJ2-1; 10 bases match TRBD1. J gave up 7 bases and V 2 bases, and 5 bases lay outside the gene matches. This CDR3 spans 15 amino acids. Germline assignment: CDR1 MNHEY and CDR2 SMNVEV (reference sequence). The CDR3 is CASSLRDRGGNEQFF. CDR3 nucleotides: TGTGCCAGCAGTTTAAGGGACAGGGGCGGGAATGAGCAGTTCTTC.

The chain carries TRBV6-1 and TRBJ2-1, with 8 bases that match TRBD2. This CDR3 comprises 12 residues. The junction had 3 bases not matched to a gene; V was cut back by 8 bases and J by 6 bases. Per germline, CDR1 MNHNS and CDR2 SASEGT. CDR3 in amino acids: CASGLALNEQFF. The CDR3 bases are TGTGCCAGCGGACTAGCCCTCAATGAGCAGTTCTTC.

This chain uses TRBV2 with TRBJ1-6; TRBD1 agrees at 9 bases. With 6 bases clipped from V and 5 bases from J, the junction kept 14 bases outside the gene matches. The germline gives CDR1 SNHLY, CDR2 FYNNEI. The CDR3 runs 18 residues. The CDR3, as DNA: TGTGCCAGCAGGGGGACAGGGAGCCCTCGGAGGAATAATTCACCCCTCCACTTT. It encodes CASRGTGSPRRNNSPLHF.

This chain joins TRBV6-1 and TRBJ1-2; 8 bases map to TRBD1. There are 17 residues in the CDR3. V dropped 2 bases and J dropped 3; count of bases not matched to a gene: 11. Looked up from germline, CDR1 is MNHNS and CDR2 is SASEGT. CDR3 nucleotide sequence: TGTGCCAGCAGTGAACCCCTAGGACAGGGCCGTTACTATGGCTACACCTTC. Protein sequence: CASSEPLGQGRYYGYTF.

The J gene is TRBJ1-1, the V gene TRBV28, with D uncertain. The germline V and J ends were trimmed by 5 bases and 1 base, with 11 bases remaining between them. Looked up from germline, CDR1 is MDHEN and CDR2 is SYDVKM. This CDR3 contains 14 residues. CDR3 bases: TGTGCCAGCAGTCCCTCGACGGGGAACACTGAAGCTTTCTTT. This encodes CASSPSTGNTEAFF.

The CDR3 protein is CASTTIHGGSMAFF. CDR3 in DNA: TGTGCCAGCACTACCATCCACGGAGGGTCTATGGCTTTCTTT. This chain links TRBV28 with TRBJ1-1; D gene ambiguous. CDR1 is MDHEN, CDR2 SYDVKM, per germline. Deletions cut 7 bases from V and 11 bases from J, with 23 bases between. The CDR3 sequence is 14 residues long.

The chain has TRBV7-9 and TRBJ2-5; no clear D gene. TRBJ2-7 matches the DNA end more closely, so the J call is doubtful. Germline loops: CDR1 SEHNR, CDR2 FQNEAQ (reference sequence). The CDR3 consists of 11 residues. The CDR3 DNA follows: TGTGCCAGCAGCTACCAGAACGAGCAGTACTTC. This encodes CASSYQNEQYF.